This T cell receptor (beta chain) was observed in a study of T-cell reconstitution after alpha-beta-depleted transplantation in children. Construction of the TCRbeta library involved unique molecular identifiers. TCRdb analysed the PCR reads with MiXCR anew, one entry per CDR3 protein. Here the sample spans a few hundred thousand distinct CDR3 sequences, 11% being singletons. This clonotype was recorded at least ten times. CDR3 length equals 13 residues. V lost 0 bases and J 7 bases, leaving 10 bases between the germline ends. Germline V gene sequence: CDR1 SGHDN, CDR2 FVKESK. This receptor was obtained from a human donor who donated a stem cell graft to a child with acute myeloid leukemia. This chain uses TRBV14 with TRBJ2-7, with D unclear. The sequencing used PBMCs from the stem cell graft donor, collected from the stem cell graft. DNA for the CDR3: TGTGCCAGCAGCCAAGATTTAGTGGGAGAGCAGTACTTC. Amino acids: CASSQDLVGEQYF.